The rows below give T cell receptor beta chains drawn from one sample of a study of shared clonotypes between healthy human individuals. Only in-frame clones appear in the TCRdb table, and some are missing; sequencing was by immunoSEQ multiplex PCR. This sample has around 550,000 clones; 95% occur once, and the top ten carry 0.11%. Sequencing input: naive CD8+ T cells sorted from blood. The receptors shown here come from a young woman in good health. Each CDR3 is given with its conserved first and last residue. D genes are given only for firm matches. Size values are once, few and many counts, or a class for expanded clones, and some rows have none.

TGTGCCATCAGTGAAGCTAGCGGGACCAACTACGAGCAGTACTTC	CAISEASGTNYEQYF	-	TRBD2	TRBV10-3	TRBJ2-7
TGTGCCAGCAGCCCCCCGGGGGCGAACATTCAGTACTTC	CASSPPGANIQYF	-	-	TRBV5-4	TRBJ2-4
TGTGCCAGCAGCTTAGTGCCGGGGGCGGGACTGGCCACCGGGGAGCTGTTTTTT	CASSLVPGAGLATGELFF	-	-	TRBV7-8	TRBJ2-2
TGTGCCAGCAGTGAATCTGCACATTCCTACAATGAGCAGTTCTTC	CASSESAHSYNEQFF	-	-	TRBV25-1	TRBJ2-1
TGTGCCAGCAGAGAGGACAGGGTCGAGCAGTACTTC	CASREDRVEQYF	-	TRBD1	TRBV2	TRBJ2-7
TGTGCCAGCAGCTCGACCGGGACTAGCTCCTGGGAGCAGTACTTC	CASSSTGTSSWEQYF	-	TRBD2	TRBV13	TRBJ2-7
TGTGCCACCAGCATCGCTCCGGGACAGGGAATCCACGAGCAGTACTTC	CATSIAPGQGIHEQYF	-	TRBD1	TRBV15	TRBJ2-7
TGTGCCAGCGAGGGGTTCGAGGGCTACACCTTC	CASEGFEGYTF	-	-	TRBV19	TRBJ1-2
TGTGCCAGCAGCGGGCGAGGGACTAGCGGGAGCTATGAGCAGTTCTTC	CASSGRGTSGSYEQFF	-	TRBD2	TRBV7-7	TRBJ2-1
TGTGCCAGCAGTTGGACAGCGAGCACCTACGAGCAGTACTTC	CASSWTASTYEQYF	-	-	TRBV27	TRBJ2-7
TGTGCCAGCAGTTCTATCGGGGAGCAGTACTTC	CASSSIGEQYF	once	-	TRBV5-4	TRBJ2-7
TGTGCCAGCAGACCGGGACTAGCGGGAGAGGCGGACTACGAGCAGTACTTC	CASRPGLAGEADYEQYF	once	TRBD2	TRBV5-4	TRBJ2-7
TGTGCCAGCAGCTTAGGTGCAGGGGACTATGGCTACACCTTC	CASSLGAGDYGYTF	-	-	TRBV13	TRBJ1-2
TGTGCCAGCAGTAGGACCGGAAATGAGCAGTTCTTC	CASSRTGNEQFF	once	-	TRBV28	TRBJ2-1
TGTGCCAGCAGCGGGGACAGGATCTATGGCTACACCTTC	CASSGDRIYGYTF	-	TRBD1	TRBV7-9	TRBJ1-2
TGTGCCAGCAGTTTAATGAGGGGGCACACTGAAGCTTTCTTT	CASSLMRGHTEAFF	-	TRBD1	TRBV27	TRBJ1-1
TGTGCCAGCAGCACTGACAGGGGGCAATCCTACGAGCAGTACTTC	CASSTDRGQSYEQYF	-	TRBD1	TRBV5-4	TRBJ2-7
TGCAGCGTTGAAGGGGGTAGGGGCGGGAGAATCTACGAGCAGTACTTC	CSVEGGRGGRIYEQYF	-	TRBD2	TRBV29-1	TRBJ2-7
TGTGCCAGCAGCCCTCGACTGGGACACCAAGAGACCCAGTACTTC	CASSPRLGHQETQYF	-	-	TRBV13	TRBJ2-5
TGTGCCAGCAGTTCAAAACTAGCGGGACGCACAGATACGCAGTATTTT	CASSSKLAGRTDTQYF	-	TRBD2	TRBV13	TRBJ2-3
TGTGCCAGCAGTTTTGGGGGCGGCTATGGCTACACCTTC	CASSFGGGYGYTF	-	-	TRBV28	TRBJ1-2
TGTGCCAGCAGCTATGACAGGGGGGGCTACGAGCAGTACTTC	CASSYDRGGYEQYF	-	TRBD1	TRBV11-2	TRBJ2-7
TGTGCCAGCAGCCTGGGAAACGAGCAGTACTTC	CASSLGNEQYF	-	-	TRBV27	TRBJ2-7
TGCGCCAGCAGCCAAGGGTTGACTAGCCTCTACGAGCAGTACTTC	CASSQGLTSLYEQYF	few	TRBD2	TRBV4-1	TRBJ2-7
TGCGCCAGCTTTAACACAGGGATCGACGAGCAGTACTTC	CASFNTGIDEQYF	-	-	TRBV10-2	TRBJ2-7
TGCGCCAGCAGCGAACGACTAGCGGGAGATCAAGAGACCCAGTACTTC	CASSERLAGDQETQYF	-	TRBD2	TRBV4-1	TRBJ2-5
TGTGCCAGCAGTCCAAAGGAGTCTGGAAACACCATATATTTT	CASSPKESGNTIYF	-	-	TRBV28	TRBJ1-3
TGTGCCAGCAGTCCGGGACAGGGAATGAGCAATCAGCCCCAGCATTTT	CASSPGQGMSNQPQHF	-	TRBD1	TRBV27	TRBJ1-5
TGTGCCAGCAGCGTAGACCTAGCGGGAAGGGCCGGGGAGCTGTTTTTT	CASSVDLAGRAGELFF	-	TRBD2	TRBV9	TRBJ2-2
TGCGCCAGCAGCCAAGAGGGGACAGGGCGCTACGAGCAGTACTTC	CASSQEGTGRYEQYF	-	TRBD1	TRBV4-1	TRBJ2-7
TGTGCCAGCTCAATGGACAGCACAGATACGCAGTATTTT	CASSMDSTDTQYF	-	-	TRBV18	TRBJ2-3
TGTGCCAGCAGTCCGCGGTGGCCCTACGAGCAGTACTTC	CASSPRWPYEQYF	-	-	TRBV28	TRBJ2-7
TGTGCCAGCAGCCCCAGGACTAGCGGGAAGCAGTACTTC	CASSPRTSGKQYF	-	TRBD2	TRBV13	TRBJ2-7
TGTGCCACCAGCAGAAACAGGGGGCTTGTGTACGAGCAGTACTTC	CATSRNRGLVYEQYF	-	TRBD1	TRBV15	TRBJ2-7
TGTGCCAGCAGCCTTGAAAGACAGGAAAATTGGGAGCAGTACTTC	CASSLERQENWEQYF	-	-	TRBV7-9	TRBJ2-7
TGTGCCAGTAGCTGGACGGAACTTAACACTGAAGCTTTCTTT	CASSWTELNTEAFF	-	-	TRBV19	TRBJ1-1
TGCAGCGTTCCCAGTAACTATGGCTACACCTTC	CSVPSNYGYTF	-	-	TRBV29-1	TRBJ1-2
TGTGCCAGTACCGACCCTAGCGGGAGTGGCAAAAACATTCAGTACTTC	CASTDPSGSGKNIQYF	-	TRBD2	TRBV19	TRBJ2-4
TGTGCCAGTAGTATAGGGGGCATGGTAGGCTACGAGCAGTACTTC	CASSIGGMVGYEQYF	-	-	TRBV19	TRBJ2-7
TGTGCCAGCAGTTTAGCGGGACAGGCAGCTAATGAAAAACTGTTTTTT	CASSLAGQAANEKLFF	-	TRBD1	TRBV28	TRBJ1-4
TGCGCCAGCAGCCATAAGTCAGGGGAAGCAACTAATGAAAAACTGTTTTTT	CASSHKSGEATNEKLFF	-	-	TRBV4-1	TRBJ1-4
TGTGCCAGCAGTAACGACAGGGGATACTACGAGCAGTACTTC	CASSNDRGYYEQYF	-	TRBD1	TRBV27	TRBJ2-7
TGTGCCAGCAGTTTATTGGGGACTAGCGGGAGCACAGATACGCAGTATTTT	CASSLLGTSGSTDTQYF	once	TRBD2	TRBV28	TRBJ2-3
TGCGCCAGCAGCCGACCTTTAGCGGCCTTCCACAATGAGCAGTTCTTC	CASSRPLAAFHNEQFF	once	-	TRBV10-2	TRBJ2-1
TGTGCCAGCAGCCAAGATTCGGTAGATACGAACACTGAAGCTTTCTTT	CASSQDSVDTNTEAFF	-	-	TRBV4-2	TRBJ1-1
TGTGCCAGCAGCTTACTCGGGGAAAGTGAAGCTTTCTTT	CASSLLGESEAFF	-	-	TRBV7-9	TRBJ1-1